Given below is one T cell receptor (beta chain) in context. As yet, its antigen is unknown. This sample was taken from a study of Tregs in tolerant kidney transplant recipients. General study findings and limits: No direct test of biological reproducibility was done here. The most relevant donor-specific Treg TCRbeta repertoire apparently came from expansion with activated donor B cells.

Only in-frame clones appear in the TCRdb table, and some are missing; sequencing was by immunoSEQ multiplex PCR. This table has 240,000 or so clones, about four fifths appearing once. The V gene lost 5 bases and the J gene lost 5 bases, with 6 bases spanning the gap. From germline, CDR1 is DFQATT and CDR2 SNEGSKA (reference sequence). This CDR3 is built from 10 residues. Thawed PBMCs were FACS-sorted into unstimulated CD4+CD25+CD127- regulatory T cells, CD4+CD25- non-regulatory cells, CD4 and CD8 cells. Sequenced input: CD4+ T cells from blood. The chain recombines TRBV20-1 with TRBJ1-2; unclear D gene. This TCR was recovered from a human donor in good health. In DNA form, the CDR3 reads TGCAGTGCTTTTGAGTATGGCTACACCTTC. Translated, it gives CSAFEYGYTF.